The rows below give T cell receptor beta chains drawn from one sample of a study of cytomegalovirus exposure and HLA in healthy donors. Profiling relied on immunoSEQ multiplex PCR, and the TCRdb table lists in-frame clones only, not all of them. The sample has 150,000 to 200,000 clones, roughly three quarters seen once. Sequencing was carried out using PBMCs. These receptors originate from a woman between 35 and 50 years old in good health and CMV-seronegative. Both conserved end residues are part of each CDR3. D genes are given only for firm matches. Where a row states a size, it is once, few, many or the class of an expanded clone; other rows omit it.

>TRBJ2-6|.|TRBD1|TRBV27
TGTGCCAGCAGTTTATTAGCCCAGGGGGCGCGTGGGGCCAACGGCCTGACTTTC
CASSLLAQGARGANGLTF
>TRBJ2-1|.|.|TRBV5-1
TGCGCCAGCGGTCTAGACGATTACAATGAGCAGTTCTTC
CASGLDDYNEQFF
>TRBJ2-2|.|.|TRBV19
TGTGCCAGTAGTGGGACTGTCACCAGGGAGCTGTTTTTT
CASSGTVTRELFF
>TRBJ2-7|.|.|TRBV27
TGTGCCAGCAGTCTCTATTATTCCGTCGAGCAGTACTTC
CASSLYYSVEQYF
>TRBJ2-1|.|.|TRBV7-9
TGTGCCAGCAGCCAACCGGGACTGACCAATGAGCAGTTCTTC
CASSQPGLTNEQFF
>TRBJ1-1|.|TRBD1|TRBV11-3
TGTGCCAGCAGCTTGGACAGGGGGAACACTGAAGCTTTCTTT
CASSLDRGNTEAFF
>TRBJ2-7|few|.|TRBV7-9
TGTGCCAGCAGCGATTCAACAGGGCGACATACCTACGAGCAGTACTTC
CASSDSTGRHTYEQYF
>TRBJ1-4|.|TRBD1|TRBV5-1
TGCGCCAGCAGCTTTGGGACAGGTGGCAAAGAAAAACTGTTTTTT
CASSFGTGGKEKLFF
>TRBJ2-7|once|.|TRBV2
TGTGCCAGCAGACCGACAGCTATGCCCTACGAGCAGTACTTC
CASRPTAMPYEQYF
>TRBJ1-6|.|.|TRBV15
TGTGCCACCAGCAGAGTTTCGGGGAGCTCCTATAATTCACCCCTCCACTTT
CATSRVSGSSYNSPLHF
>TRBJ2-7|.|TRBD2|TRBV4-3
TGCGCCAGCAGCCAAGGTGTATCGCGGGAGCACAACGAGCAGTACTTC
CASSQGVSREHNEQYF
>TRBJ2-3|.|TRBD1|TRBV25-1
TGTGCCAGCAGTCGGACAGGGGAGAGCACGCAGTATTTT
CASSRTGESTQYF
>TRBJ1-2|.|TRBD1|TRBV27
TGTGCCAGCAGTTATCAGGGGGCTGGGGGCTACACCTTC
CASSYQGAGGYTF
>TRBJ2-7|.|.|TRBV27
TGTGCCAGCAGTTTAATTATATATGGCGGGAAAGGCTACGAGCAGTACTTC
CASSLIIYGGKGYEQYF
>TRBJ2-1|few|.|TRBV18
TGTGCCAGCTCACCCGGCTTCGAGACTAGGCGGGGCCGGGAGCAGTTCTTC
CASSPGFETRRGREQFF
>TRBJ1-5|.|.|TRBV6-6
TGTGCCAGCAGACTCGGGGGGGCAGGTCAGCCCCAGCATTTT
CASRLGGAGQPQHF
>TRBJ1-1|.|.|TRBV28
TGTGCCAGCAGTGAGCCGGCGGTAAGTGAAGCTTTCTTT
CASSEPAVSEAFF
>TRBJ2-1|few|.|TRBV21-1
TGTGCCAGCAGCAAAGGGGCGGGCAGCTCCTACAATGAGCAGTTCTTC
CASSKGAGSSYNEQFF
>TRBJ2-1|.|.|TRBV19
TGTGCCAGTAGTATCAGCCCGGGACTGTATGAGCAGTTCTTC
CASSISPGLYEQFF
>TRBJ2-1|.|TRBD1|TRBV5-5
TGTGCCAGCAGCTACCCCCGGACAGGGGCCTACAATGAGCAGTTCTTC
CASSYPRTGAYNEQFF
>TRBJ2-1|.|TRBD1|TRBV6-1
TGTGCCAGCAGTGAGTTTAGGGACAGGAGATACAATGAGCAGTTCTTC
CASSEFRDRRYNEQFF
>TRBJ2-7|.|TRBD1|TRBV6-1
TGTGCCAGCAGTGAGGGACAGAACTACGAGCAGTACTTC
CASSEGQNYEQYF
>TRBJ1-2|.|.|TRBV28
TGTGCCATAACAGGTGGGAAGATCTATGGCTACACCTTC
CAITGGKIYGYTF
>TRBJ1-4|once|.|TRBV7-9
TGTGCCAGCCGCGTGTCAAGTCCGGGGAATGAAAAACTGTTTTTT
CASRVSSPGNEKLFF
>TRBJ2-7|.|TRBD2|TRBV10-3
TGTGCCATCAGCGGGGGGGGAGGGGAATACGAGCAGTACTTC
CAISGGGGEYEQYF
>TRBJ2-3|once|.|TRBV7-3
TGTGCCAGCAGCTTACCCCCCGGTCCCGCCGATACGCAGTATTTT
CASSLPPGPADTQYF
>TRBJ2-7|.|TRBD1|TRBV5-6
TGTGCCAGCAGCTTGGGGGGACAGACTGAGCAGTACTTC
CASSLGGQTEQYF
>TRBJ1-2|.|TRBD1|TRBV30
TGTGCCGTAGACAGGGGGTACTATGGCTACACCTTC
CAVDRGYYGYTF
>TRBJ1-1|.|TRBD1|TRBV28
TGTGCCAGCAGCTCTCCAGGGGGCGCGGTGAACACTGAAGCTTTCTTT
CASSSPGGAVNTEAFF
>TRBJ2-2|once|TRBD1|TRBV19
TGTGCCAGTAGTATTCTGCAGGACAGGCCTAACACCGGGGAGCTGTTTTTT
CASSILQDRPNTGELFF
>TRBJ2-5|few|TRBD1|TRBV6-5
TGTGCCAGCACCAAACAGGGGGCAAAGACCCAGTACTTC
CASTKQGAKTQYF
>TRBJ2-3|.|.|TRBV9
TGTGCCAGCAGCGTAGGTGGTGGAGGCGGCACAGATACGCAGTATTTT
CASSVGGGGGTDTQYF
>TRBJ2-5|once|TRBD2|TRBV7-2
TGTGCCAGCAGCCGGAGCGGGGTCCAAGAGACCCAGTACTTC
CASSRSGVQETQYF
>TRBJ2-7|.|TRBD1|TRBV28
TGTGCCAGCAGTTTAGAAGGGGGCCCTACCTATGAGCAGTACTTC
CASSLEGGPTYEQYF
>TRBJ1-6|.|.|TRBV18
TGTGCCAGCTCCCGCCCGGATTCACCCCTCCACTTT
CASSRPDSPLHF
>TRBJ2-5|.|TRBD2|TRBV7-3
TGTGCCAGCAGCGCGGGGGGGGAGACCCAGTACTTC
CASSAGGETQYF
>TRBJ2-3|.|TRBD2|TRBV7-2
TGTGCCAGCAGCTTAGAGGTTGGGCTAGCGGGAGGAGATACGCAGTATTTT
CASSLEVGLAGGDTQYF
>TRBJ1-2|.|TRBD1|TRBV29-1
TGCAGCGTTGAAAGGACAGGGAGATACTATGGCTACACCTTC
CSVERTGRYYGYTF
>TRBJ1-1|.|.|TRBV7-9
TGTGCCAGCAGCTCATTCCGGGACATGAACACTGAAGCTTTCTTT
CASSSFRDMNTEAFF
>TRBJ1-1|.|.|TRBV5-4
TGTGCCCCCTCCGCTCTCAGCGGGGTCACTGAAGCTTTCTTT
CAPSALSGVTEAFF
>TRBJ1-1|.|.|TRBV10-1
TGCGCCAGCAGTCCCGGGGGTGGGGAAGCTTTCTTT
CASSPGGGEAFF
>TRBJ1-2|.|.|TRBV27
TGTGCCAGCAGTTTCCTTGGGGGCCCCAACTATGGCTACACCTTC
CASSFLGGPNYGYTF
>TRBJ2-3|few|TRBD2|TRBV5-1
TGCGCCAGCAGCTTGCTAGCGGGAGGGAGAGATACGCAGTATTTT
CASSLLAGGRDTQYF
>TRBJ2-2|.|.|TRBV4-2
TGTGCCAGCAGCCAAGAGGGCAGCCTTTTTACTCAGGACACCGGGGAGCTGTTTTTT
CASSQEGSLFTQDTGELFF
>TRBJ2-2|few|.|TRBV19
TGTGCCAGTCATAGGACAGAGAAACCGAACACCGGGGAGCTGTTTTTT
CASHRTEKPNTGELFF